These T cell receptor beta chains were read from a single sample in a study of cytomegalovirus exposure and HLA in healthy donors. Sequencing was performed with immunoSEQ multiplex PCR; in TCRdb, only in-frame clones are kept and a portion is missing. Of approximately 54,000 clones in the sample, 89% were seen once. The specimen was PBMCs. These receptors were taken from a young woman in good health and CMV-seropositive. Both conserved end residues are part of each CDR3. A D gene is named only where the DNA matches it firmly. Size is stated for part of the rows, as once, few or many counts, or as a class when the clone is expanded.

TGTGCCAGCAGCACTGACAGGGGGCTTTATGGCTACACCTTC,CASSTDRGLYGYTF,TRBJ1-2,14,TRBD1,once,TRBV5-6
TGTGCCAGCAGGGGCATGAACACTGAAGCTTTCTTT,CASRGMNTEAFF,TRBJ1-1,12,-,-,TRBV2
TGCGCCAGCAGCCAAAAAGGGGGGGGCCCTAACTATGGCTACACCTTC,CASSQKGGGPNYGYTF,TRBJ1-2,16,-,-,TRBV4-1
TGTGCCAGCACTGCGGGGGGCCCACGGGAGACCCAGTACTTC,CASTAGGPRETQYF,TRBJ2-5,14,TRBD2,-,TRBV2
TGTGCCAGCACCCTTGCCCAGACCTACGAGCAGTACTTC,CASTLAQTYEQYF,TRBJ2-7,13,-,-,TRBV28
TGTGCCAGCAGCCAAGTCGGGTTCACCGGGGAGCTGTTTTTT,CASSQVGFTGELFF,TRBJ2-2,14,-,-,TRBV14
TGTGCCAGCAGCCCCTCAGGGGGCGGCTACAATGAGCAGTTCTTC,CASSPSGGGYNEQFF,TRBJ2-1,15,TRBD1,-,TRBV7-9
TGTGCCAGCACTTCCCTAGTCGGGACAGGGTTTGATCAGCCCCAGCATTTT,CASTSLVGTGFDQPQHF,TRBJ1-5,17,TRBD1,-,TRBV27
TGTGCCAGCAGCTTAAGAGGCGGTAACACCAAAAAACTGTTTTTT,CASSLRGGNTKKLFF,TRBJ1-4,15,-,-,TRBV5-6
TGTGCCAGCAGTGAAGCTCGGGGGAATAACTATGGCTACACCTTC,CASSEARGNNYGYTF,TRBJ1-2,15,-,-,TRBV6-1